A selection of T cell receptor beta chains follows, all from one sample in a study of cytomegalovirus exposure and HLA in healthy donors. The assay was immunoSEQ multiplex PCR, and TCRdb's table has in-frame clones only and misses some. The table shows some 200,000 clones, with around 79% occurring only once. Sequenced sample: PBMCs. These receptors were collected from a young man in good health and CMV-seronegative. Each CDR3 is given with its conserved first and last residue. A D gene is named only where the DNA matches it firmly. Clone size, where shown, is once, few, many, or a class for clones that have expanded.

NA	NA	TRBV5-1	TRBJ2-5	TGCGCCAGCAGCTTGCCCCTCCAAGAGACCCAGTACTTC	CASSLPLQETQYF
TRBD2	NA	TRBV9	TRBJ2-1	TGTGCCAGCAGCGAGCGGGGGGGTCACTCCTACAATGAGCAGTTCTTC	CASSERGGHSYNEQFF
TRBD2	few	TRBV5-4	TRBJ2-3	TGTGCCAGCAGCTTGCCTGGACTAGCGGGAGCAGATACGCAGTATTTT	CASSLPGLAGADTQYF
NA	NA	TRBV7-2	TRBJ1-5	TGTGCCAGCAGCTTAGATCGGACAGTGCAGCCCCAGCATTTT	CASSLDRTVQPQHF
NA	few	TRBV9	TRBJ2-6	TGTGCCAGCAGCGCACTCCCCAACGTCCTGACTTTC	CASSALPNVLTF
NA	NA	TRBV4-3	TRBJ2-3	TGCGCCAGCAGCCAAGCGGGGTCTCACACAGATACGCAGTATTTT	CASSQAGSHTDTQYF
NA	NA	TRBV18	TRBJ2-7	TGTGCCAGCTCCCCAACTCAGGGGCTCTACGAGCAGTACTTC	CASSPTQGLYEQYF
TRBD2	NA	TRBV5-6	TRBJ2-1	TGTGCCAGCAGCTTGATCTTACTAGCGGGAGATAATGAGCAGTTCTTC	CASSLILLAGDNEQFF
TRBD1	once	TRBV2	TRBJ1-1	TGTGCCAGCAGTTGGGCAGGGGGCGACACTGAAGCTTTCTTT	CASSWAGGDTEAFF
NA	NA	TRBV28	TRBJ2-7	TGTGCCAGCAGCGCCGCAGGGCTGTTCTACGAGCAGTACTTC	CASSAAGLFYEQYF
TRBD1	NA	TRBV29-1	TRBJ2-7	TGCAGCGCCGGACAGGGTGCCTACGAGCAGTACTTC	CSAGQGAYEQYF
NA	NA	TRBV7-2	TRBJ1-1	TGTGCCAGCAGCTTAGAAGGGACAAAGAACACTGAAGCTTTCTTT	CASSLEGTKNTEAFF
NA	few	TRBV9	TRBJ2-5	TGTGCCAGCAGCGGAATGGCCGGGTACCAAGAGACCCAGTACTTC	CASSGMAGYQETQYF
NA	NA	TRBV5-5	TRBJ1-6	TGTGCCAGCAGCTTGGAGGGGATTAATTCACCCCTCCACTTT	CASSLEGINSPLHF
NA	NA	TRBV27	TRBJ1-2	TGTGCCAGCAGTTTAATCCCAGTTCGTTACGACTATGGCTACACCTTC	CASSLIPVRYDYGYTF
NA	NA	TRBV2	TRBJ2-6	TGTGCCAGCAACGCGAACGGTGGGGCCAACGTCCTGACTTTC	CASNANGGANVLTF
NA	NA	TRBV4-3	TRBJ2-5	TGCGCCAGCAGCCAACAGGGGAGGGCCCAGGAGACCCAGTACTTC	CASSQQGRAQETQYF
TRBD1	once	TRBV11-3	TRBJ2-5	TGTGCCAGCAGCTCCGGGACAGACCAAGAGACCCAGTACTTC	CASSSGTDQETQYF
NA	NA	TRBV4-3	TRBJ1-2	TGCGCCAGCAGCCAAGATCTCAGGGCTGGCTACACCTTC	CASSQDLRAGYTF
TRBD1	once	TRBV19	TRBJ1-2	TGTGCCAGTAGTATAGAGGGACAGGGCGATGGCTACACCTTC	CASSIEGQGDGYTF
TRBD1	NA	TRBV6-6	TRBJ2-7	TGTGCCAGCATATTCGCGGGACAGGGGGCTTACGAGCAGTACTTC	CASIFAGQGAYEQYF
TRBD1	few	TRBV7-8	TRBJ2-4	TGTGCCAGCAGCGCGGGACAGGGGAGCGACATTCAGTACTTC	CASSAGQGSDIQYF
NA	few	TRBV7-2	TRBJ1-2	TGTGCCAGCAGCTTAGGCAGGGAGGGCGGCTACACCTTC	CASSLGREGGYTF
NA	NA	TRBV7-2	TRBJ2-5	TGTGCCAGCAGCTTAAGTGGGGCCCGCCCAGAGACCCAGTACTTC	CASSLSGARPETQYF
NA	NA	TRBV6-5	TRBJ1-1	TGTGCCAGCACCCCCCAGGGCAGGAGAGGTCCGGCTTTCTTT	CASTPQGRRGPAFF
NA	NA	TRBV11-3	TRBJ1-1	TGTGCCAGCAGCCTTTCCGGGACTAACACTGAAGCTTTCTTT	CASSLSGTNTEAFF
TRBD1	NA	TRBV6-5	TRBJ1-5	TGTGCCAGCAGACCCGGGACAGGGGTAAATCAGCCCCAGCATTTT	CASRPGTGVNQPQHF
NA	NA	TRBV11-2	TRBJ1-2	TGTGCCAGCAGCTTAGGCGGGGGGGGTGGCTACACCTTC	CASSLGGGGGYTF
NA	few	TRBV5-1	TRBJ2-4	TGCGCCAGCAGCCCAGGGGTTATAGCCAAAAACATTCAGTACTTC	CASSPGVIAKNIQYF
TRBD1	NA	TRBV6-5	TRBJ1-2	TGTGCCAGCAGTTACTCGGCGACAGGGGCTGGGGGCTACACCTTC	CASSYSATGAGGYTF
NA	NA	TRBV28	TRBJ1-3	TGTGCCAGCAGTTTGCCGGGCGCAGGGGATGGAAACACCATATATTTT	CASSLPGAGDGNTIYF
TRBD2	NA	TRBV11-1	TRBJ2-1	TGTGCCAGCAGCTTTCTGACTAGCGGACATGATGAGCAGTTCTTC	CASSFLTSGHDEQFF
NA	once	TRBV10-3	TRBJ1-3	TGTGCCATCAGTGAGTCCGAACGACAGTTTTCTGGAAACACCATATATTTT	CAISESERQFSGNTIYF
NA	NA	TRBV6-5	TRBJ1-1	TGTGCCAGCAGTTACTCGCCAAGGGGGTTTGAAGCTTTCTTT	CASSYSPRGFEAFF
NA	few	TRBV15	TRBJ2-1	TGTGCCACCGCCACCCAGGTGATGACCTACAATGAGCAGTTCTTC	CATATQVMTYNEQFF
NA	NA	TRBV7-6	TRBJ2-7	TGTGCCAGCAGCTCGAAGATAGCCTACGAGCAGTACTTC	CASSSKIAYEQYF
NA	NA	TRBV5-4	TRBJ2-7	TGTGCCAGCAGCTTGGACGGGTCTTACGAGCAGTACTTC	CASSLDGSYEQYF
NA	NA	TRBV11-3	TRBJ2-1	TGTGCCAGCAGCTTAGTCCTCGACAATGAGCAGTTCTTC	CASSLVLDNEQFF
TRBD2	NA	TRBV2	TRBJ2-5	TGTGCCAGCAGTGGCGATGCAGCGGGAGGAGAGACCCAGTACTTC	CASSGDAAGGETQYF
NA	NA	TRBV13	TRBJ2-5	TGTGCCAGCAGCGCCCAAGGGGGGGCGCGGGAGACCCAGTACTTC	CASSAQGGARETQYF
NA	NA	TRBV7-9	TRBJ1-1	TGTGCCAGCAGCTTATCAGGCGCTGAAGCTTTCTTT	CASSLSGAEAFF
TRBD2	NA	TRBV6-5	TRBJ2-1	TGTGCCAGCAGTTTCTCGGAACCGGGACTAGCATATGAGCAGTTCTTC	CASSFSEPGLAYEQFF
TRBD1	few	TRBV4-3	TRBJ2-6	TGCGCCAGCAGCCAAGTATCTGTTGCAGGGGGCTTGGGGGGGGCCAACGTCCTGACTTTC	CASSQVSVAGGLGGANVLTF